This entry lists 14 T cell receptor beta chains sequenced from one sample in a study of cytomegalovirus exposure and HLA in healthy donors (TCRdb year 2017). Library preparation employed the immunoSEQ multiplex PCR assay. A mixture of 60 forward primers for TCR Vbeta segments and 13 reverse primers for TCR Jbeta segments was used in the multiplex PCR. The clones in this table, taken by TCRdb from immuneACCESS, are in-frame only. Not every clone is retained; where verified, under half of the shortfall comes from an unresolved V gene, and the cause of the rest is unknown. Across this sample there are fewer than 200,000 clones, with over 80% seen only once. The ten top clones hold roughly 4.8% of the sample. The sequenced material came from PBMCs. These receptors all come from a woman in her 50s in good health and CMV-seropositive.

V and J are TRBV14 and TRBJ2-7; D is perhaps TRBD1 (6 bases). The CDR3 is 15 residues long. Trimming shortened V by 4 bases and J by 5 bases, and 18 bases separated the two germline ends. The germline gives CDR1 SGHDN, CDR2 FVKESK. The CDR3 DNA reads as TGTGCCAGCAGCCGACATGCGGACAGCCGTAACGAGCAGTACTTC. This translates into CASSRHADSRNEQYF.

The CDR3 sequence is CAWSPQGGHNQPQHF. The CDR3 DNA sequence: TGTGCCTGGAGTCCCCAGGGGGGCCACAATCAGCCCCAGCATTTT. V and J are TRBV30 and TRBJ1-5; TRBD1 agrees at 7 bases. V lost 2 bases and J lost 3; bases outside the gene matches: 7. This CDR3 contains 15 residues. Germline CDR1 and CDR2: GTSNPN and SVGIG (reference sequence).

The V gene is TRBV9, the J gene TRBJ2-1; 8 bases line up with TRBD2. CDR3 length: 16 residues. Per germline, CDR1 SGDLS and CDR2 YYNGEE. V shed 0 bases and J 3 bases; nucleotides not matched to a gene: 5. The CDR3 nucleotides read TGTGCCAGCAGCGTAGGGGGCGGGGGGTTCTACAATGAGCAGTTCTTC. It yields the protein CASSVGGGGFYNEQFF. Using reference TRBV9 and TRBJ2-1 for the parts outside the CDR3, the full variable domain is DSGVTQTPKHLITATGQRVTLRCSPRSGDLSVYWYQQSLDQGLQFLIQYYNGEERAKGNILERFSAQQFPDLHSELNLSSLELGDSALYFCASSVGGGGFYNEQFFGPGTRLTVL.

The rearrangement links TRBV18 to TRBJ1-2, with 9 bases aligning to TRBD1. V lost 0 bases and J lost 6; bases outside the gene matches: 5. Germline-derived CDR1 and CDR2 are KGHSH and LQKENI. The CDR3 loop spans 15 amino acids. The chain's CDR3 is CASSPPLQGAHGYTF. For the CDR3, the DNA is TGTGCCAGCTCACCACCGTTACAGGGGGCTCATGGCTACACCTTC.

The J gene is TRBJ2-1, the V gene TRBV15; no firm D call. Germline CDR1 reads LNHNV; CDR2 reads YYDKDF (reference sequence). V was clipped by 1 base and J by 8 bases, with 18 bases between them. This CDR3 is 16 amino acids long. This CDR3 is CATSRVGGRYIDEQFF. The CDR3 DNA follows: TGTGCCACCAGCAGAGTTGGCGGCCGGTACATCGATGAGCAGTTCTTC.

V gene TRBV5-1 combines with J gene TRBJ2-1; no reliable D call. Germline V gene data show CDR1 as SGHRS and CDR2 as YFSETQ. V was trimmed by 4 bases and J by 7 bases, leaving 6 bases between them. The CDR3 sequence is 11 residues long. The CDR3 bases are TGCGCCAGCAGCCTAGGTAATGAGCAGTTCTTC. Translated: CASSLGNEQFF.

As to this clone: Other DNA sequences in this specimen translate into the identical CDR3. V and J are TRBV27 and TRBJ1-1, with TRBD1 identical over 8 bases. CDR1 MNHEY and CDR2 SMNVEV come from the germline V gene (reference sequence). The CDR3 has 14 amino acids. Germline trimming cut 7 bases from V and 14 bases from J; bases unmatched to any gene: 18. CDR3 bases: TGTGCCAGCAAGCGGACAGGGTTGATGGAAAAAGGCTTCTTT. Translation gives CASKRTGLMEKGFF.

The rearrangement joins TRBV11-3 to TRBJ1-4; D is possibly TRBD1 (5 bases). The CDR3 totals 14 residues. CDR1 is SGHNT, CDR2 YENEEA, per germline. V was pared by 2 bases and J by 6 bases, with 10 bases between. CDR3 in amino acids: CASSLRREDEKLFF. CDR3 nucleotides: TGTGCCAGCAGCTTACGCAGGGAGGATGAAAAACTGTTTTTT.

This clone has only a few counts. One end of the junction is discordant with germline, which a read error may explain. Within the sample, other DNA sequences also encode this same CDR3. The chain carries TRBV4-1 and TRBJ2-7; D possibly corresponds to TRBD2 (7 bases). CDR3 size: 15 residues. CDR1 is MGHRA and CDR2 is YSYEKL in the germline V gene. The CDR3 nucleotides read TGTGCCAGCAGCCAAGAATGGAAGGGGGGGTACGAGCAGTACTTC. Translation gives CASSQEWKGGYEQYF.

The V and J genes are TRBV5-4 and TRBJ2-1; D call uncertain. The CDR3 loop spans 13 amino acids. CDR1 and CDR2 from the germline V gene are SGHNT and YYREEE (reference sequence). V shed 2 bases and J shed 7 bases, with 10 bases lying between them. The CDR3 nucleotides read TGTGCCAGCAGCTTAGTTGGAGCAAATGAGCAGTTCTTC. Encoded protein: CASSLVGANEQFF.

This clone was seen more than once but under ten times. The chain joins TRBV6-5 to TRBJ2-7; 11 positions match TRBD2. Germline-derived CDR1 and CDR2 are MNHEY and SVGAGI. V was clipped by 7 bases and J by 2 bases; unmatched bases: 1. There are 13 residues in the CDR3. CDR3 sequence: CASNSGRAYEQYF. The CDR3 DNA follows: TGTGCCAGCAATAGCGGGAGGGCCTACGAGCAGTACTTC.

This clone has only a few counts. This chain joins TRBV27 and TRBJ2-7; D may be TRBD1 (6 bases). Germline values: CDR1 MNHEY, CDR2 SMNVEV (reference sequence). This CDR3 contains 11 residues. V dropped 5 bases and J dropped 6 bases, with 8 bases sitting between them. CDR3 coding DNA: TGTGCCAGCAGTATAGGGGGCGAGCAGTACTTC. Protein product: CASSIGGEQYF.

This clone was seen only once. V gene TRBV5-1 combines with J gene TRBJ2-1; D remains ambiguous. The length of the CDR3 is 12 residues. Between the trimmed V and J ends, which lost 0 bases and 15 bases, there was a span of 13 bases. Germline V gene data show CDR1 as SGHRS and CDR2 as YFSETQ. The CDR3 sequence is CASSLGAGPRFF. The CDR3 DNA reads TGCGCCAGCAGCTTGGGGGCAGGTCCGCGGTTCTTC.

The chain uses TRBV5-1 and TRBJ1-1, with D possibly TRBD1 on 5 matching bases. CDR1 is SGHRS, CDR2 YFSETQ, per germline. V lost 4 bases and J lost 0, with 16 bases in between. The CDR3 totals 16 residues. CDR3 region: CASSATQTGVNTEAFF. CDR3 nucleotide sequence: TGCGCCAGCAGCGCAACACAAACAGGAGTGAACACTGAAGCTTTCTTT. Full variable domain (outside the CDR3, taken from reference TRBV5-1 and TRBJ1-1): KAGVTQTPRYLIKTRGQQVTLSCSPISGHRSVSWYQQTPGQGLQFLFEYFSETQRNKGNFPGRFSGRQFSNSRSEMNVSTLELGDSALYLCASSATQTGVNTEAFFGQGTRLTVV.